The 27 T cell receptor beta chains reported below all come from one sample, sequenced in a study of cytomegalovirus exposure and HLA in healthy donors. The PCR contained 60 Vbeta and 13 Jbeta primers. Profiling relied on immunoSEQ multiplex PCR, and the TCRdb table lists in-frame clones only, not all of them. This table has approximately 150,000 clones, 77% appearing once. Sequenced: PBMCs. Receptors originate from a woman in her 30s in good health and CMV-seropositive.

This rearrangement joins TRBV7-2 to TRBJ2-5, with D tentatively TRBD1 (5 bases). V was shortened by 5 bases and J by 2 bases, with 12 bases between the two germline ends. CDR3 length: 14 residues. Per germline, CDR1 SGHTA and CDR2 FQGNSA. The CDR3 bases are TGTGCCAGCAGCCCTGGGGCAGCTCAAGAGACCCAGTACTTC. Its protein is CASSPGAAQETQYF.

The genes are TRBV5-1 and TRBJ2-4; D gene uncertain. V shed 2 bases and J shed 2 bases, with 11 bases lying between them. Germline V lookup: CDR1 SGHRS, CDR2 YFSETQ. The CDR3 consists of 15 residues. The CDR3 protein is CASSLTQTTKNIQYF. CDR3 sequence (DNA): TGCGCCAGCAGCTTAACGCAAACAACCAAAAACATTCAGTACTTC.

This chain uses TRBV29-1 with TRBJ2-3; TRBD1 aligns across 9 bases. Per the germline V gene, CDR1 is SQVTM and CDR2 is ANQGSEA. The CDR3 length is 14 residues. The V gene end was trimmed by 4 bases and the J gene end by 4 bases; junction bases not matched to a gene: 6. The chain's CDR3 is CSVGGTGKADTQYF. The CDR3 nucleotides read TGCAGCGTTGGCGGGACAGGGAAAGCAGATACGCAGTATTTT.

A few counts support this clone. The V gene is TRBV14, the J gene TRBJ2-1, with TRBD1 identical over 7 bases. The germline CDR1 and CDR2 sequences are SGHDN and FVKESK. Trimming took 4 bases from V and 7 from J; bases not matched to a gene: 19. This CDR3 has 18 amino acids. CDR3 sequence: CASSPIRQGPARINEQFF. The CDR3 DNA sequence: TGTGCCAGCAGCCCCATAAGACAGGGCCCAGCTCGTATAAATGAGCAGTTCTTC. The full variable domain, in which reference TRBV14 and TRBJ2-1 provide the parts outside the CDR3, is EAGVTQFPSHSVIEKGQTVTLRCDPISGHDNLYWYRRVMGKEIKFLLHFVKESKQDESGMPNNRFLAERTGGTYSTLKVQPAELEDSGVYFCASSPIRQGPARINEQFFGPGTRLTVL.

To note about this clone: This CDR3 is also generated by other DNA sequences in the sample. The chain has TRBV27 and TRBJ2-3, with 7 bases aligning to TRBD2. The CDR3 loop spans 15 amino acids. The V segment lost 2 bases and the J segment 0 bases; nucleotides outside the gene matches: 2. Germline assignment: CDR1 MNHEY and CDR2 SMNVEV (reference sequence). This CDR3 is CASSLGGVSTDTQYF. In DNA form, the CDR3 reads TGTGCCAGCAGTTTAGGGGGGGTAAGCACAGATACGCAGTATTTT.

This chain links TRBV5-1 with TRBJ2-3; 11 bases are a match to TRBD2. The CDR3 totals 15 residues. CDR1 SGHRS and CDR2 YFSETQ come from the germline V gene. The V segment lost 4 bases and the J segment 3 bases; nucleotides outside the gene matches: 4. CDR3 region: CASSLTSGRTDTQYF. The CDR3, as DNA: TGCGCCAGCAGCCTAACTAGCGGGAGAACAGATACGCAGTATTTT. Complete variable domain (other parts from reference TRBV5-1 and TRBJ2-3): KAGVTQTPRYLIKTRGQQVTLSCSPISGHRSVSWYQQTPGQGLQFLFEYFSETQRNKGNFPGRFSGRQFSNSRSEMNVSTLELGDSALYLCASSLTSGRTDTQYFGPGTRLTVL.

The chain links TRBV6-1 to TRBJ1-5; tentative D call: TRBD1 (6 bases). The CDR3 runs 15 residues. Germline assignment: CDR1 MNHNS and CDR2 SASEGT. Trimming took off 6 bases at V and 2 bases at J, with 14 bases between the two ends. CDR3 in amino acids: CASSPTGGGNQPQHF. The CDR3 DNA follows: TGTGCCAGCAGCCCAACGGGGGGCGGCAATCAGCCCCAGCATTTT.

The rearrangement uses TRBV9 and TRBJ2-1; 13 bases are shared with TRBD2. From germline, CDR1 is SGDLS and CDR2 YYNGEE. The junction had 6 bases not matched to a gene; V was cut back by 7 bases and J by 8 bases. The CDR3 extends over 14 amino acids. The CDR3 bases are TGTGCCAGCGGTACTAGCGGGAGGGTGGATGAGCAGTTCTTC. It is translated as CASGTSGRVDEQFF.

The CDR3 sequence: CSARGDNEQFF. For the CDR3, the DNA is TGCAGTGCTAGAGGCGACAATGAGCAGTTCTTC. This chain connects TRBV20-1 to TRBJ2-1; no definite D call. From germline, CDR1 is DFQATT and CDR2 SNEGSKA (reference sequence). The CDR3 runs to 11 residues. The V and J ends lost 1 base and 5 bases respectively, with 3 bases between them.

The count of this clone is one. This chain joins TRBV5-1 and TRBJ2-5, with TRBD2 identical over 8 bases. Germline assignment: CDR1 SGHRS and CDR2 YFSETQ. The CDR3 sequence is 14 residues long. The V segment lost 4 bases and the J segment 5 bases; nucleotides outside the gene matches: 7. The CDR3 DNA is TGCGCCAGCAGCCCGGGAGGGGTGTCGGAGACCCAGTACTTC. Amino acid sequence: CASSPGGVSETQYF.

Here the CDR3 reads CAWRGMNRDQPQHF. The CDR3 DNA follows: TGTGCCTGGAGGGGTATGAACCGGGATCAGCCCCAGCATTTT. The chain links TRBV30 to TRBJ1-5; no reliable D call. The CDR3 length is 14 residues. The V end lost 3 bases, the J end lost 5 bases, and 14 bases lay between the germline ends. In germline, CDR1 is GTSNPN, CDR2 SVGIG (reference sequence).

CDR3 DNA sequence: TGTGCCAGCAACGACAGGGGCCCATACGTGGATACGCAGTATTTT. Translated: CASNDRGPYVDTQYF. The chain combines TRBV28 with TRBJ2-3, with 8 bases matching TRBD1. The V and J ends lost 7 bases and 6 bases, in that order; junction bases with no gene match: 12. The CDR3 runs to 15 residues. CDR1 MDHEN and CDR2 SYDVKM come from the germline V gene.

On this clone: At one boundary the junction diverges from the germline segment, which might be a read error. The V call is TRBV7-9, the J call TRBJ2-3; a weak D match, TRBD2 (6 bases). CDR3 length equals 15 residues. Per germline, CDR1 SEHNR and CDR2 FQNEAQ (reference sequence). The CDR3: CSSSYGGEVTDTQYF. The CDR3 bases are TGTTCCAGCAGCTATGGAGGGGAAGTCACAGATACGCAGTATTTT.

The CDR3 sequence: CASSLSRSGANNEQFF. The CDR3 region has the DNA TGTGCCAGCAGCCTAAGCCGCAGCGGGGCCAACAATGAGCAGTTCTTC. The chain has TRBV11-3 and TRBJ2-1; TRBD2 matches at 7 bases. The CDR3 covers 16 residues. CDR1 and CDR2 from the germline V gene are SGHNT and YENEEA. V shed 5 bases, J shed 5 bases, and the junction held 12 bases outside the gene matches. The full variable domain, its missing parts supplied by reference TRBV11-3 and TRBJ2-1, is EAGVVQSPRYKIIEKKQPVAFWCNPISGHNTLYWYLQNLGQGPELLIRYENEEAVDDSQLPKDRFSAERLKGVDSTLKIQPAELGDSAVYLCASSLSRSGANNEQFFGPGTRLTVL.

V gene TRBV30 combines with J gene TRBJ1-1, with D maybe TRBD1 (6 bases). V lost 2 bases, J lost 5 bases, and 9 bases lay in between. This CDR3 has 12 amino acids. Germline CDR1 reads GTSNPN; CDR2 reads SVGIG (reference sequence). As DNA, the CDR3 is TGTGCCTGGAGTTGGGGGCGGACTGAAGCTTTCTTT. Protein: CAWSWGRTEAFF.

The CDR3 DNA reads TGTGCCAGCAGTCAGGGGGCGCTTGTTTATGGCTACACCTTC. This encodes CASSQGALVYGYTF. The chain uses TRBV28 and TRBJ1-2, with 8 bases identical to TRBD1. The CDR3 contains 14 residues. With V trimmed by 5 bases and J by 5 bases, 7 bases remained unmatched. The germline CDR1 and CDR2 sequences are MDHEN and SYDVKM.

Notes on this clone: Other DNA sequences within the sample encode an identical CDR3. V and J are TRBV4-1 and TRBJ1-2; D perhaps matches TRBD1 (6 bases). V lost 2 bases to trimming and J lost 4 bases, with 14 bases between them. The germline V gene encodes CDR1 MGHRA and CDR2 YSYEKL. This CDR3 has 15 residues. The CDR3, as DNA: TGCGCCAGCAGCCAAACAGGGCTGGGCCTCTATGGCTACACCTTC. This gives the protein CASSQTGLGLYGYTF.

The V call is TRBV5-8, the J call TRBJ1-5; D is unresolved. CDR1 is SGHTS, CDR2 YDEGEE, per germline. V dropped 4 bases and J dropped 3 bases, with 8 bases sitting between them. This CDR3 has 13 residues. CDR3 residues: CASSRSVNQPQHF. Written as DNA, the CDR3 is TGTGCCAGCAGCCGCAGCGTCAATCAGCCCCAGCATTTT.

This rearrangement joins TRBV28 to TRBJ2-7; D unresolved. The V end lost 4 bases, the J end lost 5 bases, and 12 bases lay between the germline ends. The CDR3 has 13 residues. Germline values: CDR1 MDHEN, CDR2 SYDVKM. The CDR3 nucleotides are TGTGCCAGCAGTTGGGCGTCTTCAAACGAGCAGTACTTC. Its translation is CASSWASSNEQYF.

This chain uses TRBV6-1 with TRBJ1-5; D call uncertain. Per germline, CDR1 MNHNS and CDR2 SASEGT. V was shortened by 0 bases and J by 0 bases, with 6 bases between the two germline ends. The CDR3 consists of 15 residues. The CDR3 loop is CASSEANGSNQPQHF. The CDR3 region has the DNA TGTGCCAGCAGTGAAGCTAACGGTAGCAATCAGCCCCAGCATTTT.

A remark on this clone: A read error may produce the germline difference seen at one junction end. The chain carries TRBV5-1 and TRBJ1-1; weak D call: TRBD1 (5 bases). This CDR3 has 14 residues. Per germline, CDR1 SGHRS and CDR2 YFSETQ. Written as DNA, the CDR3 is TGCGCCAGCAGCTTGCTGGGGGGTGACACTGAAGCTCTCTTT. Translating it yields CASSLLGGDTEALF. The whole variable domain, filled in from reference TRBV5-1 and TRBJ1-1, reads KAGVTQTPRYLIKTRGQQVTLSCSPISGHRSVSWYQQTPGQGLQFLFEYFSETQRNKGNFPGRFSGRQFSNSRSEMNVSTLELGDSALYLCASSLLGGDTEALFGQGTRLTVV.

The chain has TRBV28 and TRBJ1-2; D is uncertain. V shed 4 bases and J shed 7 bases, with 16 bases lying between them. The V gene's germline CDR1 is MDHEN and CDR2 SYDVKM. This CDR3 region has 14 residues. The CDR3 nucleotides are TGTGCCAGCAGTTCGGGGTGGGCGGTTTCTGGCTACACCTTC. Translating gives CASSSGWAVSGYTF.

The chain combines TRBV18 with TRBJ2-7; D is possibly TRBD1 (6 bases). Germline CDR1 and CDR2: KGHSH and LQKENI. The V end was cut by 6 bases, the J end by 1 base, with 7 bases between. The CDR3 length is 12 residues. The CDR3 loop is CASSGQSYEQYF. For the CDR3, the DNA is TGTGCCAGCTCCGGACAGTCCTACGAGCAGTACTTC.

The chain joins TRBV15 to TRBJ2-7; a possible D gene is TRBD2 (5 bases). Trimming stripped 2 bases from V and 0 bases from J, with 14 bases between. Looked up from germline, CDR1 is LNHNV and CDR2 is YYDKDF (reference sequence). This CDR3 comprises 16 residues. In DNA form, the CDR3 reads TGTGCCACCAGCAGACGAGGGAGCCCGAGCTCCTACGAGCAGTACTTC. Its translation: CATSRRGSPSSYEQYF.

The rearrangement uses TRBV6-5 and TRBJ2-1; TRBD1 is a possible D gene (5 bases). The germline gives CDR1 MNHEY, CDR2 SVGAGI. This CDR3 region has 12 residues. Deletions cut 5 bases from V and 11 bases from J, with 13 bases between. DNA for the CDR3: TGTGCCAGCAGTCCCCGTTGGGGCCAGCAGTTCTTC. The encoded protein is CASSPRWGQQFF.

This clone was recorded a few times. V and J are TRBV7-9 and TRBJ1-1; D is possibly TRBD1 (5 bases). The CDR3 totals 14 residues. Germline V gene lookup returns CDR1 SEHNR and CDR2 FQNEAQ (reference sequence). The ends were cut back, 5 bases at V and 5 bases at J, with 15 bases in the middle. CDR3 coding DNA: TGTGCCAGCAGCCGCGTCGGGGGTGGAACTGAAGCTTTCTTT. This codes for CASSRVGGGTEAFF.

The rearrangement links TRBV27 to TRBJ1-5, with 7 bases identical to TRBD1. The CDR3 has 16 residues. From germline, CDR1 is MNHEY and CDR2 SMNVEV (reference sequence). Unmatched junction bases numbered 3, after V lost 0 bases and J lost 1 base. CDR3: CASSLSRDRSNQPQHF. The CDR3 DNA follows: TGTGCCAGCAGTTTATCCCGGGACAGAAGCAATCAGCCCCAGCATTTT.